The present T cell receptor (beta chain) was sequenced within a study of shared clonotypes between healthy human individuals. Study context: Researchers assigned three CD4 naive, three CD4 memory, two CD8 naive and one CD8 memory plate to each donor.

Study-wide results and caveats: Among the subsets, naive ones generally showed larger estimated richness than memory ones.

This clone was recorded once. What it binds is not known. V shed 1 base and J shed 13 bases, with 11 bases lying between them. The CDR3 contains 12 residues. From germline, CDR1 is SGHTA and CDR2 FQGNSA. Produced via immunoSEQ multiplex PCR; TCRdb's table is partial and in-frame only. The data show millions of clones, with 85% to 95% seen just once and 0.1% to 0.15% held by the top ten. The gene calls are TRBV7-2 and TRBJ2-1; D is possibly TRBD2 (6 bases). This clonotype originated in a man aged 18 to 35 in good health. The sequencing sample was made of naive CD4+ T cells sorted from blood. The subset here: CD45RA+ positively selected. The chain's CDR3 is CASSLVGTLQFF. The CDR3 bases are TGTGCCAGCAGCTTAGTTGGGACTTTACAGTTCTTC.